This T cell receptor (beta chain) was captured by sequencing in a study of memory CD4+ T cells and cytomegalovirus serostatus. The method was immunoSEQ multiplex PCR; TCRdb's version includes in-frame clones alone and lacks a portion of them. The profile covers about 48,000 clones, with around 80% appearing a single time and around 0.77% taken by the ten largest. This CDR3 is built from 15 residues. The ends were cut back, 4 bases at V and 1 base at J, with 14 bases in the middle. CDR1 is MDHEN, CDR2 SYDVKM, per germline. Single viable CD3+CD4+CD8-CD45RO+ cells were sorted as the memory CD4+ T cells. CMV serostatus came from serum IgG against pp150, pp28, p38, p52.

The TCR sequence derives from an adult in good health and CMV-seronegative. This sequence joins TRBV28 and TRBJ2-7, with a weak D call TRBD2 (5 bases). Input material: memory CD4+ T cells from blood. CDR3: CASSSGKAYSYEQYF. CDR3 sequence (DNA): TGTGCCAGCAGTTCGGGGAAAGCCTATTCCTACGAGCAGTACTTC.